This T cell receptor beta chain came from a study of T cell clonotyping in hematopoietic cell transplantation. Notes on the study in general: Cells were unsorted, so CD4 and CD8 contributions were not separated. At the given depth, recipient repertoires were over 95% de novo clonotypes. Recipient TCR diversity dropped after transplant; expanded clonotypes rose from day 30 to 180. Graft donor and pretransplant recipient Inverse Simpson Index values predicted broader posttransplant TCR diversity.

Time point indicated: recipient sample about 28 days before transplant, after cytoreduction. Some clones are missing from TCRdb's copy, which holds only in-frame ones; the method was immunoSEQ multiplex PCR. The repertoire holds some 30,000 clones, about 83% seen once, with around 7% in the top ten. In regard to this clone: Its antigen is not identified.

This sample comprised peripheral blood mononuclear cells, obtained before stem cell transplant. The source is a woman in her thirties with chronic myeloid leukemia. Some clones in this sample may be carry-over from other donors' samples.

The CDR3 loop reads CSVVSRGPKAYEQYF. The CDR3 bases are TGCAGCGTTGTCTCGCGGGGGCCGAAAGCCTACGAGCAGTACTTC. J is TRBJ2-7 and V is TRBV29-1, with D perhaps TRBD2 (7 bases). CDR3 length equals 15 residues. Trimming removed 4 bases at V and 2 bases at J, with 18 bases between. From germline, CDR1 is SQVTM and CDR2 ANQGSEA.